This T cell receptor beta chain was recovered during a study of a mutant IDH1 vaccine in newly diagnosed glioma. Across the study: First vaccine doses came 4-6 weeks after radiotherapy alone, or with temozolomide cycles. Treated patients showed a male proportion of approximately 62%, a female proportion of 37.5%, and a mean age of about 44 years. Pretreatment consisted of radiotherapy, temozolomide, or both, with most receiving both.

Indicated time point: week 23, last vaccination. Mutant IDH1 20-mer peptide, at 300 ug, made up each vaccine dose, with topical imiquimod. Method: immunoSEQ multiplex PCR; TCRdb's copy keeps in-frame clones and lacks some. The table has approximately 41,000 clones, 78% seen once; the top ten hold roughly 6.3%. The germline gives CDR1 SGHTA, CDR2 FQGNSA. The V and J ends lost 5 bases and 5 bases respectively, with 22 bases between them. This CDR3 is built from 17 residues. Regarding this clone: Its antigen is unknown.

Here the sequenced sample was PBMCs, taken from a glioma patient whose treatment included an IDH1 peptide vaccine. The source of this sequence is a woman between 40 and 55 years old with glioma. Some clones in this sample may be carry-over from other donors' samples. The chain couples TRBV7-2 to TRBJ2-1, with TRBD1 as a possible D gene (6 bases). The CDR3 is CASSPQGTRVLHNEQFF. CDR3 bases: TGTGCCAGCAGCCCCCAGGGGACAAGGGTTCTCCACAATGAGCAGTTCTTC.